A single T cell receptor beta chain is shown here with its context. The data were taken from a study of shared clonotypes between healthy human individuals. The CDR3 sequence is 14 residues long. Germline CDR1 SGHNT, CDR2 YYREEE (reference sequence). With 4 bases removed from V and 7 bases from J, the gap between germline ends came to 14 bases. The assay was immunoSEQ multiplex PCR, and TCRdb's table has in-frame clones only and misses some. The sample yields 110,000 or so clones, about two thirds seen once. The source material was memory CD8+ T cells sorted from blood. Subset defined: CD45RO+ cells pooled with CCR7-negative TemRA cells. The chain combines TRBV5-4 with TRBJ1-4; perhaps TRBD1 as D (5 bases). The receptor was isolated from a woman between 25 and 40 years old in good health. The CDR3: CASSPGAAGEKLFF. CDR3 nucleotides: TGTGCCAGCAGCCCCGGGGCGGCAGGTGAAAAACTGTTTTTT. The full variable domain, with the rest looked up from reference TRBV5-4 and TRBJ1-4, is ETGVTQSPTHLIKTRGQQVTLRCSSQSGHNTVSWYQQALGQGPQFIFQYYREEENGRGNFPPRFSGLQFPNYSSELNVNALELDDSALYLCASSPGAAGEKLFFGSGTQLSVL.